This TCR beta chain was sequenced for a study of early T cells in non-severe SARS-CoV-2 infection. CDR1 is SNHLY, CDR2 FYNNEI, per germline. This CDR3 region has 16 residues. V lost 7 bases and J 0 bases, leaving 16 bases between the germline ends. One entry per CDR3 protein results from TCRdb running MiXCR on the 5' RACE reads. The sample has tens of thousands of distinct CDR3 sequences, approximately 12% seen once. Sequencing input: whole blood. This TCR came from an adult who was a healthcare worker with PCR-confirmed SARS-CoV-2 infection or an uninfected control (not recorded which). V and J are TRBV2 and TRBJ2-1, with a possible D match to TRBD2 (5 bases). In DNA form, the CDR3 reads TGTGCCAGCACGTCGGGGTGGGCCAGCTCCTACAATGAGCAGTTCTTC. This encodes CASTSGWASSYNEQFF.